The 9 T cell receptor beta chains given below trace back to one sample, sequenced in a study of cytomegalovirus exposure and HLA in healthy donors. Vbeta (60) and Jbeta (13) primers were used in the PCR. Sequencing used immunoSEQ multiplex PCR; TCRdb keeps in-frame clones, though not all of them. The sample includes 150,000 or so clones, about three quarters seen only once; the top ten take about 4%. Sequenced sample: PBMCs. These receptors all stem from a male donor in good health and CMV-seronegative.

The J gene is TRBJ1-1, the V gene TRBV25-1, with 9 bases identical to TRBD1. This CDR3 has 15 amino acids. The germline CDR1 and CDR2 sequences are MGHDK and SYGVNS. V lost 6 bases, J lost 3 bases, and 8 bases stayed unmatched. The CDR3, as DNA: TGTGCCAGCAGGGCCGGGACAGGGTGGGACACTGAAGCTTTCTTT. Translating it yields CASRAGTGWDTEAFF.

The rearrangement uses TRBV4-1 and TRBJ2-7; maybe TRBD2 (6 bases). CDR3 length equals 12 residues. Germline lookup yields CDR1 MGHRA and CDR2 YSYEKL. The V end lost 0 bases, the J end lost 9 bases, and 9 bases lay between the germline ends. The CDR3 loop reads CASSQDPGVQYF. The CDR3 DNA follows: TGCGCCAGCAGCCAAGATCCGGGGGTGCAGTACTTC.

The V and J genes are TRBV6-5 and TRBJ2-7; 8 nucleotides align to TRBD2. J was trimmed by 4 bases and V by 5 bases; bases with no gene match: 7. CDR1 and CDR2 (germline): MNHEY, SVGAGI. This CDR3 comprises 14 residues. The CDR3 DNA follows: TGTGCCAGCAGTGATCAGACTAGCGAGTACGAGCAGTACTTC. Residues: CASSDQTSEYEQYF.

The chain has TRBV7-9 and TRBJ2-5; the match to TRBD1 covers 8 bases. CDR1 SEHNR and CDR2 FQNEAQ come from the germline V gene (reference sequence). The CDR3 loop spans 15 amino acids. With V trimmed by 1 base and J by 1 base, 2 bases remained unmatched. CDR3 amino acids: CASSLVGQGQETQYF. The CDR3, as DNA: TGTGCCAGCAGCTTAGTAGGACAGGGCCAAGAGACCCAGTACTTC.

This sequence joins TRBV7-9 and TRBJ2-5, with TRBD2 identical over 13 bases. Judging by the DNA end, TRBJ2-7 fits better; the J call may be wrong. CDR3 length equals 15 residues. Per germline, CDR1 SEHNR and CDR2 FQNEAQ (reference sequence). CDR3 sequence: CASSLKGLAGFEQYF. CDR3 in DNA: TGTGCCAGCAGCTTAAAGGGACTAGCGGGGTTCGAGCAGTACTTC.

The genes are TRBV11-2 and TRBJ1-2, with D perhaps TRBD1 (6 bases). Trimming pared 2 bases from V and 3 bases from J, leaving 16 bases between. The CDR3 has 16 amino acids. CDR1 is SGHAT, CDR2 FQNNGV, per germline. The CDR3 loop reads CASSLIDGRGDYGYTF. CDR3 sequence (DNA): TGTGCCAGCAGCTTAATCGACGGCAGGGGTGACTATGGCTACACCTTC. Full variable domain (missing parts from reference TRBV11-2 and TRBJ1-2): EAGVAQSPRYKIIEKRQSVAFWCNPISGHATLYWYQQILGQGPKLLIQFQNNGVVDDSQLPKDRFSAERLKGVDSTLKIQPAKLEDSAVYLCASSLIDGRGDYGYTFGSGTRLTVV.

The chain links TRBV5-1 to TRBJ1-2; TRBD1 is a possible D gene (5 bases). Germline CDR1 and CDR2: SGHRS and YFSETQ. V dropped 0 bases and J dropped 8 bases, with 11 bases sitting between them. The CDR3 length is 13 residues. This CDR3 reads CASSLVVGEGYTF. In DNA, the CDR3 is TGCGCCAGCAGCTTGGTAGTAGGGGAAGGCTACACCTTC.

The chain links TRBV7-9 to TRBJ2-5; D is unclear. The J call may be mistaken, given a closer DNA end match to TRBJ2-7. The CDR3 covers 16 residues. Germline assignment: CDR1 SEHNR and CDR2 FQNEAQ (reference sequence). The CDR3 DNA reads as TGTGCCAGCAGCTTAGCCTTTACTGTAGGAGTATACGAGCAGTACTTC. Translating gives CASSLAFTVGVYEQYF.

This clone occurred a few times. V is TRBV7-9 and J is TRBJ2-7; D is ambiguous. Trimming took off 4 bases at V and 0 bases at J, with 16 bases between the two ends. In germline, CDR1 is SEHNR, CDR2 FQNEAQ (reference sequence). CDR3 length: 16 residues. CDR3 coding DNA: TGTGCCAGCAGCTCCCCGGAGCGTAGAAGCTCCTACGAGCAGTACTTC. This codes for CASSSPERRSSYEQYF.